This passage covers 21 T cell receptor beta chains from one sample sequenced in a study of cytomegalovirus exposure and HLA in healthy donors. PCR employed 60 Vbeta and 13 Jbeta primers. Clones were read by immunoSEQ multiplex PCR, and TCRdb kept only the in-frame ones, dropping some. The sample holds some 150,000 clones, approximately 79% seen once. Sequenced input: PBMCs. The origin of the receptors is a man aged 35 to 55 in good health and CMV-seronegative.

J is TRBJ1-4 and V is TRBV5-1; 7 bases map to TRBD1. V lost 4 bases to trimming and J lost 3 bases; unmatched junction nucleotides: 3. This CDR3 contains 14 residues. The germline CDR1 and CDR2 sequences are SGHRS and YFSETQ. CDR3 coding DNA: TGCGCCAGCAGCCGGGACAGACCTAATGAAAAACTGTTTTTT. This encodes CASSRDRPNEKLFF.

CDR3 in DNA: TGTGCCAGCAGCTCCGGGACAGGGGGTTACGAGCAGTACTTC. It yields the protein CASSSGTGGYEQYF. The V call is TRBV9, the J call TRBJ2-7, with 11 bases fitting TRBD1. Germline V gene lookup returns CDR1 SGDLS and CDR2 YYNGEE. This CDR3 region has 14 residues. The V gene end was trimmed by 4 bases and the J gene end by 4 bases; junction bases not matched to a gene: 4.

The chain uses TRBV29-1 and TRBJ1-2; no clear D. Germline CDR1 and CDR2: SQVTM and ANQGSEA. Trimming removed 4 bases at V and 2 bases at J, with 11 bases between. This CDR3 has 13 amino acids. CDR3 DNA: TGCAGCGTTGTCGAGTTGAGCAACTATGGCTACACCTTC. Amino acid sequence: CSVVELSNYGYTF.

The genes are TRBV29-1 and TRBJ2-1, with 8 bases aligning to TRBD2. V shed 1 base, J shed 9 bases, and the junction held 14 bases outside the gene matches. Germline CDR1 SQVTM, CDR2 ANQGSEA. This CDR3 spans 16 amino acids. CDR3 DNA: TGCAGCGTTGAAGTTAGAGGAGTCGGCCTAGCGGGTGAGCAGTTCTTC. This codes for CSVEVRGVGLAGEQFF.

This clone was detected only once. The CDR3 bases are TGTGCCAGCAGTTTACCCCCTCCCTTGAGCCCAGATACGCAGTATTTT. This translates into CASSLPPPLSPDTQYF. The V call is TRBV28, the J call TRBJ2-3; D is unresolved. The V end was cut by 2 bases, the J end by 4 bases, with 16 bases between. This CDR3 has 16 amino acids. Germline CDR1 and CDR2: MDHEN and SYDVKM.

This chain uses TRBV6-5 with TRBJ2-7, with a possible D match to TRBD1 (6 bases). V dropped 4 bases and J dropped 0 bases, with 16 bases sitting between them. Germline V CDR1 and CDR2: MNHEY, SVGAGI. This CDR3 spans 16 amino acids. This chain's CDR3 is CASSSRRRTASYEQYF. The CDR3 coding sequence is TGTGCCAGCAGTTCCCGACGACGGACAGCCTCCTACGAGCAGTACTTC.

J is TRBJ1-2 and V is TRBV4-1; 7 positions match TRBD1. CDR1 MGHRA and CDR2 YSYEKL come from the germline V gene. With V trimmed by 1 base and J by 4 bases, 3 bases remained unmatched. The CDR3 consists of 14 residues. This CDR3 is CASSQAPGGYGYTF. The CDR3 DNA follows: TGCGCCAGCAGCCAAGCCCCAGGGGGCTATGGCTACACCTTC.

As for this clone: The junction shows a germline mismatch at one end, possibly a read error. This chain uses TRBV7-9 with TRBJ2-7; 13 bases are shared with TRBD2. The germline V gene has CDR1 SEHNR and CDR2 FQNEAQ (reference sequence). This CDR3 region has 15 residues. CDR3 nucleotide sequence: TGTTCCAGCAGCTTAATTGGACTAGCGGGAGTGGAGGTGTACTTC. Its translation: CSSSLIGLAGVEVYF.

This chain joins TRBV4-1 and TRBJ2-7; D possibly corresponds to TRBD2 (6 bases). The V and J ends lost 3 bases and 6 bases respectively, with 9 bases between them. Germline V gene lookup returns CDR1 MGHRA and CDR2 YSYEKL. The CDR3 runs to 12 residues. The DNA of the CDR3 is TGCGCCAGCAGCCAGACGGGAGCCGAGCAGTACTTC. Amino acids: CASSQTGAEQYF.

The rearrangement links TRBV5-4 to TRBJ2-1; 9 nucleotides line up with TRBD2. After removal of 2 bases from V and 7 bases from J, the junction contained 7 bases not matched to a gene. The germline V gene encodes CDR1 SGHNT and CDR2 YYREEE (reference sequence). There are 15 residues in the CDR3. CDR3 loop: CASSLGGRGGNEQFF. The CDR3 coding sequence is TGTGCCAGCAGCTTAGGCGGGAGGGGTGGGAATGAGCAGTTCTTC.

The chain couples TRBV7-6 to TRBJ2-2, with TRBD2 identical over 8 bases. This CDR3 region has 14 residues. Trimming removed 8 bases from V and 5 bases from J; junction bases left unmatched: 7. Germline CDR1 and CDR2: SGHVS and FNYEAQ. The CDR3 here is CASGGAGVTGELFF. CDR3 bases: TGTGCCAGCGGGGGAGCGGGAGTTACCGGGGAGCTGTTTTTT.

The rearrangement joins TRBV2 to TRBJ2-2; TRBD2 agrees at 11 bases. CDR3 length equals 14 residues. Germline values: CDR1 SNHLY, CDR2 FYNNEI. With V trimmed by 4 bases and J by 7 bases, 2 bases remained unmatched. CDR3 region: CASSALAGVGELFF. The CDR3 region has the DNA TGTGCCAGCAGTGCACTAGCGGGAGTCGGGGAGCTGTTTTTT.

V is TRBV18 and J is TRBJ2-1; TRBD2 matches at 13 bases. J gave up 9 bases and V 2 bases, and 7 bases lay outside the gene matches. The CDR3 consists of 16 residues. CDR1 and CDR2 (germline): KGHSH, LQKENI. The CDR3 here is CASSPAGLAGLAEQFF. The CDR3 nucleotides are TGTGCCAGCTCACCAGCGGGACTAGCGGGACTTGCTGAGCAGTTCTTC.

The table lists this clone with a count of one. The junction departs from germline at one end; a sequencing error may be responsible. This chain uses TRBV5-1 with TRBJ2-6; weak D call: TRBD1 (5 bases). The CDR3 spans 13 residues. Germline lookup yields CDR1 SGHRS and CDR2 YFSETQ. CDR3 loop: CASNPGGANGLTF. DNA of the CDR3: TGCGCCAGCAACCCCGGTGGGGCCAACGGCCTGACTTTC.

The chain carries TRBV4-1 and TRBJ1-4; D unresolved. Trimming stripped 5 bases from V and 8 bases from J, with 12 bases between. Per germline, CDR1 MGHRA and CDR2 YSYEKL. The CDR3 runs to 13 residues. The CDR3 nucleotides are TGCGCCAGCAGCTTGCTAGGAGGCGAAAAACTGTTTTTT. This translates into CASSLLGGEKLFF.

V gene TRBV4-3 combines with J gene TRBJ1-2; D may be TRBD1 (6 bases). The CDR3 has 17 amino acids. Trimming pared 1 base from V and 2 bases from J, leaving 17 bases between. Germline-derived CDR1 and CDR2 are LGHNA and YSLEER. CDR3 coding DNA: TGCGCCAGCAGCCAAGCCATATGGGACACCTACAACTATGGCTACACCTTC. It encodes CASSQAIWDTYNYGYTF.

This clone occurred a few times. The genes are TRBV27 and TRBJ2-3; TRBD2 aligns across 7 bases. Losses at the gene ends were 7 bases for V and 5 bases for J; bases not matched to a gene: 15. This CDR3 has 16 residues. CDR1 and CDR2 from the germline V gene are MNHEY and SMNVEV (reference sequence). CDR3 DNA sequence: TGTGCCAGCACCCCTTTGGGGGAGGGCCGTGGAGATACGCAGTATTTT. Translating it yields CASTPLGEGRGDTQYF.

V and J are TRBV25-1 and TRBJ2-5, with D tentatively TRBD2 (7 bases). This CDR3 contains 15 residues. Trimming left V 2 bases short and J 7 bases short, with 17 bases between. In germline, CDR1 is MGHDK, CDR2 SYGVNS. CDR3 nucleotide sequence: TGTGCCAGCAGTGAAAAGGGAGGGGGGTTAGGGACCCAGTACTTC. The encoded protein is CASSEKGGGLGTQYF.

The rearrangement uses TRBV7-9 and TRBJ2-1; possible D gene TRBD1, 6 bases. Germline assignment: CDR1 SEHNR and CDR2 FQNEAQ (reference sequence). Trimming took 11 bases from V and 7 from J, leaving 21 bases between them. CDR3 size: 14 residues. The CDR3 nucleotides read TGTGCCGGGGAGAAGGGGGTGGCCGAGAATGAGCAGTTCTTC. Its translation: CAGEKGVAENEQFF.

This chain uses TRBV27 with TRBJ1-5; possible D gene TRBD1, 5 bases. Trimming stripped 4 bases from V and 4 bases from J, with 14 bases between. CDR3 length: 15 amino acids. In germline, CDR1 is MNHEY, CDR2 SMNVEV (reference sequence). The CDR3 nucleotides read TGTGCCAGCAGTTCAAGGGGCCCGAGAAATCAGCCCCAGCATTTT. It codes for CASSSRGPRNQPQHF.

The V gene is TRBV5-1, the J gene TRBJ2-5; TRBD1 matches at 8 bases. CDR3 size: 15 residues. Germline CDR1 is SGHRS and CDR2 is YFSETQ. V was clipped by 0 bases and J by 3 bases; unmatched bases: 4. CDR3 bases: TGCGCCAGCAGCTTGGCACCGGGACAGGAAGAGACCCAGTACTTC. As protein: CASSLAPGQEETQYF.